These 9 T cell receptor beta chains were all obtained from the same sample, sequenced in a study of patients and donors after allogeneic stem cell transplantation. TCRdb used MiXCR to reprocess the RT-PCR reads, holding one entry per CDR3 protein. The sample lists a few hundred thousand distinct CDR3 sequences; around 14% were seen once. The sample taken for sequencing was blood, either unsorted or a sorted T cell fraction (not recorded which). The origin of the receptors is a human donor who was either an allogeneic HSCT recipient or a stem cell or donor lymphocyte infusion donor (not recorded which). It is not recorded whose cells these are; they may come from a transplant donor.

This clonotype was recorded at least ten times. The rearrangement uses TRBV6-5 and TRBJ2-1; no definite D call. Per the germline V gene, CDR1 is MNHEY and CDR2 is SVGAGI. The ends were cut back, 2 bases at V and 6 bases at J, with 11 bases in the middle. The CDR3 runs 14 residues. The CDR3 protein is CASSYPVSGNEQFF. The CDR3, as DNA: TGTGCCAGCAGTTACCCCGTTTCGGGCAATGAGCAGTTCTTC.

This clonotype occurred many times. This chain links TRBV7-2 with TRBJ1-3; 8 bases agree with TRBD1. CDR3 size: 15 residues. Germline V gene data show CDR1 as SGHTA and CDR2 as FQGNSA. V dropped 2 bases and J dropped 1; count of bases not matched to a gene: 1. Here the CDR3 reads CASSLRQGSGNTIYF. Written as DNA, the CDR3 is TGTGCCAGCAGCTTAAGACAGGGGTCTGGAAACACCATATATTTT. The complete variable domain, with remaining parts taken from reference TRBV7-2 and TRBJ1-3, reads GAGVSQSPSNKVTEKGKDVELRCDPISGHTALYWYRQSLGQGLEFLIYFQGNSAPDKSGLPSDRFSAERTGGSVSTLTIQRTQQEDSAVYLCASSLRQGSGNTIYFGEGSWLTVV.

This clonotype was counted only a few times. The chain has TRBV10-3 and TRBJ1-3, with D possibly being TRBD1 (5 bases). Germline CDR1 reads ENHRY; CDR2 reads SYGVKD. This CDR3 region has 15 residues. Trimming took off 0 bases at V and 2 bases at J, with 8 bases between the two ends. CDR3 residues: CAISESLGAGNTIYF. The CDR3 DNA sequence: TGTGCCATCAGTGAGTCGTTGGGGGCTGGAAACACCATATATTTT.

This chain uses TRBV20-1 with TRBJ2-7; D is undetermined. The CDR3 consists of 14 residues. V was cut by 4 bases and J by 2 bases, with 15 bases left in between. Germline values: CDR1 DFQATT, CDR2 SNEGSKA (reference sequence). CDR3 loop: CSATFTGITYEQYF. In nucleotides, the CDR3 is TGCAGTGCTACATTTACGGGCATCACCTACGAGCAGTACTTC.

This clonotype was counted only a few times. The chain recombines TRBV24-1 with TRBJ1-5; maybe TRBD1 (6 bases). The CDR3 contains 14 residues. The germline V and J ends were trimmed by 5 bases and 0 bases, with 7 bases remaining between them. CDR1 is KGHDR, CDR2 SFDVKD, per germline. CDR3: CATSAGASNQPQHF. As DNA, the CDR3 is TGTGCCACCAGTGCAGGGGCTAGCAATCAGCCCCAGCATTTT.

This chain links TRBV7-2 with TRBJ1-2, with D unclear. The CDR3 has 14 amino acids. Trimming took off 2 bases at V and 0 bases at J, with 7 bases between the two ends. CDR1 and CDR2 from the germline V gene are SGHTA and FQGNSA. Here the CDR3 DNA reads TGTGCCAGCAGCTTACAGTCCTCTAACTATGGCTACACCTTC. As protein: CASSLQSSNYGYTF. The whole variable domain, remainder taken from reference TRBV7-2 and TRBJ1-2, is GAGVSQSPSNKVTEKGKDVELRCDPISGHTALYWYRQSLGQGLEFLIYFQGNSAPDKSGLPSDRFSAERTGGSVSTLTIQRTQQEDSAVYLCASSLQSSNYGYTFGSGTRLTVV.

Ten or more counts support this clonotype. The genes are TRBV9 and TRBJ2-1; the D gene is possibly TRBD2 (6 bases). CDR3 length: 15 residues. In germline, CDR1 is SGDLS, CDR2 YYNGEE. Trimming pared 0 bases from V and 10 bases from J, leaving 17 bases between. CDR3 coding DNA: TGTGCCAGCAGCGTAGAGGAGGGGAAGTCCCCAGAGCAGTTCTTC. Its translation: CASSVEEGKSPEQFF.

This clonotype appeared a few times. CDR3 sequence: CASTRTVSSGNTIYF. CDR3 DNA: TGTGCCAGCACCAGGACCGTCTCCTCTGGAAACACCATATATTTT. The chain links TRBV6-1 to TRBJ1-3; D call uncertain. V was clipped by 7 bases and J by 0 bases, with 13 bases between them. The CDR3 spans 15 residues. Germline-derived CDR1 and CDR2 are MNHNS and SASEGT.

This clonotype was seen ten or more times. The rearrangement uses TRBV7-8 and TRBJ1-1; no reliable D call. The germline gives CDR1 SGHVS, CDR2 FQNEAQ. The CDR3 loop spans 16 amino acids. V was shortened by 0 bases and J by 7 bases, with 18 bases between the two germline ends. The CDR3 DNA follows: TGTGCCAGCAGCTTAGCGAGGCGAGGCAGATGGGTTGAAGCTTTCTTT. It translates to CASSLARRGRWVEAFF. The complete variable domain, with remaining parts taken from reference TRBV7-8 and TRBJ1-1, reads GAGVSQSPRYKVAKRGQDVALRCDPISGHVSLFWYQQALGQGPEFLTYFQNEAQLDKSGLPSDRFFAERPEGSVSTLKIQRTQQEDSAVYLCASSLARRGRWVEAFFGQGTRLTVV.